The sequence of this T cell receptor (beta chain) was determined in a study of beta chain features in type 1 diabetes (dated by TCRdb to 2017 to 2018). Background on the whole study: Mean age, gender distribution, total cell number and subset yield did not differ between patients and healthy donors. Whereas all 30 or so donors provided naive and central memory subsets, regulatory and stem cell-like memory subsets were isolated from just 8 patients and roughly 8 healthy donors. A total of roughly 100 million sorted cells were examined across all samples, and a strong correlation was observed between cell number per subset and RNA yield. In the study, TCRB repertoires of sorted circulating CD4+ T cell subsets from recently diagnosed type 1 diabetes patients were compared with those of matched healthy donors. The research as a whole found: Shorter templates might be favored by PCR, yet because patient and control samples were amplified and corrected together, any such skew would affect both groups equally. A moderate but significant shortening of TCRB CDR3 length was observed in type 1 diabetes patients in all four CD4+ subsets. Fewer insertions and more nucleotide deletions at VDJ recombination sites were observed in patients with type 1 diabetes, implying thymic rearrangement abnormalities. Because cDNA rather than genomic DNA was sequenced, highly expressing activated cells could have been over-represented, although no difference in activation and CD3 levels was found between groups. The naive, central memory and regulatory TCRB repertoires appeared to resemble one another more closely among patients than among healthy donors. Because small numbers of individuals were included in the HLA sub-analyses, any influence of HLA type on TCRB rearrangement was left unresolved.

Each donor gave one peripheral blood draw, averaging around 120 mL, which was collected into heparinised tubes. A BD FACSAria II was used to sort naive, central memory, regulatory and stem cell-like memory CD4+ T cells with a panel that included CD45RO, CCR7, CD25, CD127, CD95 and CD27. All sorted populations exceeded 95% purity. PBMCs were isolated immediately by Lymphoprep density gradient centrifugation and stained directly without culture. Samples were stained and sorted in pairs, with one healthy donor and one patient per experiment, so that batch effects were minimized. This clone was counted between two and nine times. The antigen this receptor binds is unknown. The input lacks base qualities; no much larger clone sits a single base away. The High Capacity cDNA Reverse Transcription Kit was used to reverse transcribe all of the isolated RNA, meaning that expressed TCRB transcripts were what got sequenced. Deep immunoSEQ sequencing was performed on naive, central memory and regulatory T cell samples, with an average of roughly 3.6 million total reads per sample. After sorted cells were lysed in RLT buffer, RNA was extracted with DNase-treated RNeasy Micro or Mini kits, with the choice depending on cell number. Each cell subset was processed separately to prevent cross-contamination, with patient and healthy donor samples processed together. The immunoSEQ multiplex PCR was used to amplify TCRB sequences from cDNA, yielding 87-bp fragments that span the CDR3 region. The amplicons were sequenced using the Illumina HiSeq platform. On the authors' methods: PCR bias was corrected computationally using synthetic template baselines, and reads within Hamming distance 2 were collapsed, with unmergeable singletons discarded. Reads were aligned to IMGT to assign V, D and J genes, CDR3 length, and insertions or deletions at six rearrangement sites. Within each subset, clonotype counts were normalized to sorted cell number, after which true diversity and Gini coefficients were computed with the tcR R package. The overlap coefficient, calculated on TCRB nucleotide sequences, was used to quantify repertoire sharing. As a proxy for the pre-selection repertoire, out-of-frame TCRB sequences from naive cells were analyzed. As stored in TCRdb, this immuneACCESS dataset retains in-frame rearrangements with V and J assigned. A fraction of the clones does not appear; measured against another copy, unresolved V genes explain less than half of the discrepancy, and the remainder lacks a known reason. That table furnishes V, J and clone size, whereas the DNA furnished D and trimming. The sample records about 930,000 clones, around a sixth of which are singletons. The top ten clonotypes cover 0.02% to 0.03% of the sample.

Sample: naive CD4+ T cells from blood. The cell subset or site label of this sample denotes: true naive CD4+ T cells. The sequence was obtained from a woman under 30 in good health.

The CDR3: CAISGLAGGWDEQFF. The DNA sequence is given as TGTGCCATCAGTGGACTAGCGGGAGGGTGGGATGAGCAGTTCTTC. The chain uses TRBV10-3 and TRBJ2-1; 14 junctional bases match TRBD2. Inclusive of the bounding cysteine and phenylalanine, the CDR3 is 15 residues long. Left in the record is the CDR3 DNA by itself, 45 bases read in frame from the first base. The germline V gene yields ENHRY for CDR1 and SYGVKD for CDR2. The germline V and J ends show losses of 4 bases and 8 bases respectively, and no gene match explains 4 bases of the junction.